This T cell receptor beta chain originates from a study of breast tumors, draining lymph nodes, adjacent tissues. Study-level findings and limits: Tumor repertoires ranked between lymph nodes and nontumor tissue in diversity, with V and J gene preferences.

This CDR3 is built from 11 residues. Germline assignment: CDR1 SNHLY and CDR2 FYNNEI. TCRdb redid the calling of the multiplex PCR reads with MiXCR, one entry per CDR3 protein. The top ten clones hold roughly 3.8% of a sample with some 150,000 distinct CDR3 sequences, roughly 35% of them seen once. As concerns this clonotype: The antigen is unknown. At one boundary the junction diverges from the germline segment, which might be a read error.

Samples came from axillary lymph nodes draining the breast cancer. Sequences were obtained from axillary lymph node tissue. The origin of this receptor is a female donor with breast cancer. Some clones in this sample may be carry-over from other donors' samples. The genes are TRBV2 and TRBJ1-4; tentative D call: TRBD1 (5 bases). CDR3 nucleotides: TGTGCCAGCAGTGACCCTCCTGGGGGGTTCTTT. This sequence encodes CASSDPPGGFF. The full variable domain, its missing parts supplied by reference TRBV2 and TRBJ1-4, is EPEVTQTPSHQVTQMGQEVILRCVPISNHLYFYWYRQILGQKVEFLVSFYNNEISEKSEIFDDQFSVERPDGSNFTLKIRSTKLEDSAMYFCASSDPPGGFFGSGTQLSVL.